A single sample is the source of the 22 T cell receptor beta chains below, sequenced in a study of siplizumab effects on memory and regulatory T cells. Sequencing was performed with immunoSEQ multiplex PCR; in TCRdb, only in-frame clones are kept and a portion is missing. The profile shows 95,000 to 100,000 clones, about nine tenths of them singletons. Sequencing used non-Treg CD4+ T cells sorted from blood. These TCRs come from a human donor in good health.

This chain joins TRBV28 and TRBJ1-2; D not certain. CDR1 MDHEN and CDR2 SYDVKM come from the germline V gene. The germline V and J ends were trimmed by 2 bases and 5 bases, with 18 bases remaining between them. This CDR3 spans 16 amino acids. CDR3 amino acids: CASSLPLPRVSYGYTF. In nucleotides, the CDR3 is TGTGCCAGCAGTTTACCCCTTCCCCGAGTTAGTTATGGCTACACCTTC.

The chain is built from TRBV4-1 and TRBJ2-1; 9 bases map to TRBD1. V was pared by 5 bases and J by 8 bases, with 10 bases of the junction left unmatched. The CDR3 sequence is 15 residues long. CDR1 is MGHRA, CDR2 YSYEKL, per germline. CDR3 residues: CASSYGTGTIDEQFF. CDR3 nucleotides: TGCGCCAGCAGCTACGGGACAGGGACGATCGATGAGCAGTTCTTC.

This chain joins TRBV28 and TRBJ2-1, with a weak D call TRBD2 (6 bases). V lost 2 bases and J lost 7, with 12 bases in between. Germline lookup yields CDR1 MDHEN and CDR2 SYDVKM. The CDR3 runs to 14 residues. This CDR3 is CASSLAEGRNEQFF. In nucleotides, the CDR3 is TGTGCCAGCAGTTTAGCGGAGGGAAGAAATGAGCAGTTCTTC.

The V call is TRBV29-1, the J call TRBJ1-1; D unclear. Germline V gene lookup returns CDR1 SQVTM and CDR2 ANQGSEA. V was shortened by 4 bases and J by 5 bases, with 11 bases between the two germline ends. The CDR3 has 12 amino acids. CDR3 residues: CSVGASGTEAFF. As DNA, the CDR3 is TGCAGCGTTGGGGCCTCGGGGACTGAAGCTTTCTTT.

The V and J genes are TRBV9 and TRBJ2-1; TRBD2 agrees at 8 bases. Looked up from germline, CDR1 is SGDLS and CDR2 is YYNGEE. The CDR3 extends over 15 amino acids. V gave up 3 bases and J gave up 3 bases; unmatched junction bases: 5. For the CDR3, the DNA is TGTGCCAGCAGCGGTAGCGGGATCCTCTACAATGAGCAGTTCTTC. Encoded protein: CASSGSGILYNEQFF.

V gene TRBV5-8 combines with J gene TRBJ1-5; D remains ambiguous. Per germline, CDR1 SGHTS and CDR2 YDEGEE. CDR3 length: 11 residues. The V end lost 4 bases, the J end lost 11 bases, and 10 bases lay between the germline ends. This chain's CDR3 is CASSERGSQHF. CDR3 DNA sequence: TGTGCCAGCAGCGAGCGTGGGTCCCAGCATTTT. Supplemented by reference TRBV5-8 and TRBJ1-5, the full variable domain reads EAGVTQSPTHLIKTRGQQATLRCSPISGHTSVYWYQQALGLGLQFLLWYDEGEERNRGNFPPRFSGRQFPNYSSELNVNALELEDSALYLCASSERGSQHFGDGTRLSIL.

This chain links TRBV2 with TRBJ2-5; 15 nucleotides match TRBD2. CDR1 and CDR2 from the germline V gene are SNHLY and FYNNEI. Losses at the gene ends were 4 bases for V and 2 bases for J; bases not matched to a gene: 2. The CDR3 is 16 amino acids. In nucleotides, the CDR3 is TGTGCCAGCAGTGGAGGACTAGCGGGAGGGCAAGAGACCCAGTACTTC. It translates to CASSGGLAGGQETQYF.

The CDR3 region has the DNA TGTGCCAGTAGAGCGGCGGGGCCGATGTTCACTATGGGCTACACCTTC. Protein: CASRAAGPMFTMGYTF. The J gene is TRBJ1-2, the V gene TRBV19; weak D call: TRBD1 (5 bases). Between the trimmed V and J ends, which lost 6 bases and 8 bases, there was a span of 25 bases. Germline V gives CDR1 LNHDA, CDR2 SQIVND (reference sequence). The CDR3 length is 16 residues.

The CDR3 bases are TGCGCCAGCAGTCCGAACGTATCAAGCGGGAGCCCAAGCACAGATACGCAGTATTTT. As protein: CASSPNVSSGSPSTDTQYF. The chain employs TRBV23-1 and TRBJ2-3; the match to TRBD2 covers 8 bases. TRBV23-1 is an ORF; its function is uncertain. The CDR3 extends over 19 amino acids. Trimming at V came to 4 bases and at J to 0 bases, leaving 15 bases not matched to a gene.

The chain combines TRBV5-1 with TRBJ2-2; 12 bases line up with TRBD2. The germline gives CDR1 SGHRS, CDR2 YFSETQ. The junction had 11 bases not matched to a gene; V was cut back by 3 bases and J by 2 bases. The CDR3 length is 19 residues. CDR3 bases: TGCGCCAGCAGCTCGACCCCCGCTAGCGGGAGGGCCAACACCGGGGAGCTGTTTTTT. Translating it yields CASSSTPASGRANTGELFF.

J is TRBJ2-3 and V is TRBV7-9, with D unclear. This CDR3 is built from 14 residues. Trimming pared 2 bases from V and 0 bases from J, leaving 6 bases between. CDR1 is SEHNR, CDR2 FQNEAQ, per germline (reference sequence). This chain's CDR3 is CASSLLGSTDTQYF. As DNA, the CDR3 is TGTGCCAGCAGCTTACTTGGGAGCACAGATACGCAGTATTTT.

The rearrangement links TRBV12-5 to TRBJ2-2; D possibly corresponds to TRBD1 (5 bases). Germline CDR1 and CDR2: LGHNT and FRNRAP. V was trimmed by 1 base and J by 3 bases, leaving 9 bases between them. The CDR3 spans 15 residues. CDR3 sequence reads: CASGLGQGDTGELFF. The CDR3 DNA is TGTGCTAGTGGTTTGGGTCAGGGCGACACCGGGGAGCTGTTTTTT. Drawing the rest from reference TRBV12-5 and TRBJ2-2, the complete variable domain is DARVTQTPRHKVTEMGQEVTMRCQPILGHNTVFWYRQTMMQGLELLAYFRNRAPLDDSGMPKDRFSAEMPDATLATLKIQPSEPRDSAVYFCASGLGQGDTGELFFGEGSRLTVL.

The rearrangement links TRBV2 to TRBJ1-6; D might be TRBD1 (5 bases). The CDR3 runs 14 residues. Germline loops: CDR1 SNHLY, CDR2 FYNNEI. V lost 6 bases to trimming and J lost 10 bases, with 16 bases between them. CDR3 sequence: CASRRLGVRSPLHF. CDR3 coding DNA: TGTGCCAGCAGGAGGTTAGGGGTAAGATCACCCCTCCACTTT.

This clone was recorded a few times. The rearrangement joins TRBV7-2 to TRBJ2-7, with TRBD2 identical over 10 bases. The V gene's germline CDR1 is SGHTA and CDR2 FQGNSA. The CDR3 totals 13 residues. The V segment lost 4 bases and the J segment 3 bases; nucleotides outside the gene matches: 0. CDR3 amino acids: CASSWTSGYEQYF. The CDR3 coding sequence is TGTGCCAGCAGCTGGACTAGCGGCTACGAGCAGTACTTC.

The chain has TRBV5-4 and TRBJ2-2; D is unresolved. The germline gives CDR1 SGHNT, CDR2 YYREEE (reference sequence). Trimming stripped 4 bases from V and 2 bases from J, with 12 bases between. This CDR3 region has 15 residues. CDR3 sequence (DNA): TGTGCCAGCAGCCGGGTACCGATAAACACCGGGGAGCTGTTTTTT. Protein: CASSRVPINTGELFF.

This clone has only one observation. Written as DNA, the CDR3 is TGTGCCAGCAGCTTAGCAGGAACCTCTGGGGCCAACGTCCTGACTTTC. This codes for CASSLAGTSGANVLTF. This chain joins TRBV7-2 and TRBJ2-6; D ambiguous. In germline, CDR1 is SGHTA, CDR2 FQGNSA. This CDR3 has 16 amino acids. V lost 0 bases and J lost 0, with 6 bases in between.

CDR3 sequence (DNA): TGTGCCAGCTCACCTTTAATACAGGACAGTCCGTACTTC. It yields the protein CASSPLIQDSPYF. The chain has TRBV18 and TRBJ2-5, with a possible D match to TRBD1 (6 bases). Germline V lookup: CDR1 KGHSH, CDR2 LQKENI. This CDR3 contains 13 residues. V was trimmed by 3 bases and J by 13 bases, leaving 18 bases between them.

The rearrangement links TRBV19 to TRBJ1-4, with D unresolved. Germline V gene sequence: CDR1 LNHDA, CDR2 SQIVND (reference sequence). This CDR3 contains 15 residues. V lost 0 bases, J lost 3 bases, and 8 bases lay in between. DNA for the CDR3: TGTGCCAGTAGTATAGATGCAGGATCTAATGAAAAACTGTTTTTT. Encoded protein: CASSIDAGSNEKLFF.

The chain uses TRBV18 and TRBJ2-7; TRBD1 matches 9 bases. The CDR3 length is 15 residues. Losses at the gene ends were 4 bases for V and 4 bases for J; bases not matched to a gene: 8. The germline V gene has CDR1 KGHSH and CDR2 LQKENI. The CDR3 DNA sequence: TGTGCCAGCTCACGACCCGACAGGGGGGTGTACGAGCAGTACTTC. Its protein product is CASSRPDRGVYEQYF. The variable domain in full, with the rest retrieved from reference TRBV18 and TRBJ2-7, is NAGVMQNPRHLVRRRGQEARLRCSPMKGHSHVYWYRQLPEEGLKFMVYLQKENIIDESGMPKERFSAEFPKEGPSILRIQQVVRGDSAAYFCASSRPDRGVYEQYFGPGTRLTVT.

The rearrangement uses TRBV27 and TRBJ1-5; 7 bases are a match to TRBD1. The CDR3 covers 16 residues. With V trimmed by 0 bases and J by 5 bases, 7 bases remained unmatched. The germline gives CDR1 MNHEY, CDR2 SMNVEV (reference sequence). CDR3 in DNA: TGTGCCAGCAGTTTATCGGGACAGCCCGACTATCAGCCCCAGCATTTT. Its translation: CASSLSGQPDYQPQHF.

The rearrangement joins TRBV11-3 to TRBJ2-7; weak D call: TRBD2 (6 bases). From germline, CDR1 is SGHNT and CDR2 YENEEA. The CDR3 loop spans 15 amino acids. The ends were cut back, 0 bases at V and 1 base at J, with 10 bases in the middle. The CDR3, as DNA: TGTGCCAGCAGCTTAGAGCGCGGGACGTCCTACGAGCAGTACTTC. Translation: CASSLERGTSYEQYF.

This clone was picked up one time. The rearrangement uses TRBV7-9 and TRBJ2-5; 10 bases fit TRBD2. There are 16 residues in the CDR3. Losses at the gene ends were 4 bases for V and 5 bases for J; bases not matched to a gene: 10. The germline gives CDR1 SEHNR, CDR2 FQNEAQ (reference sequence). The CDR3 bases are TGTGCCAGCAGCTCCCGATGGGGTAGCGGGAGGGAGACCCAGTACTTC. Amino acid sequence: CASSSRWGSGRETQYF.